The source of this TCR beta chain is a study of neurological immune-mediated disorders. Notes on the study in general: CDR3 amino acid sequences of expanded clones were not shared across subjects, a result suggesting private repertoires in all groups. Whereas HTLV-1-associated myelopathy showed the most TCR clonal expansion, multiple sclerosis showed the least, with levels below those of healthy controls.

With 5 bases removed from V and 3 bases from J, the gap between germline ends came to 17 bases. Germline CDR1 KGHSH, CDR2 LQKENI. The CDR3 extends over 16 amino acids. The sample holds many counts of this clonotype. Its cognate antigen is unknown. The cDNA came from 5'RACE with 10-nucleotide random UMIs. TCRdb processed the 5' RACE reads anew with MiXCR; each CDR3 protein has one entry. The profile covers fewer than 25,000 distinct CDR3 sequences, with more than 9% appearing a single time and less than 25% taken by the ten largest. Sequencing was carried out using PBMCs. The V gene is TRBV18, the J gene TRBJ2-4, with a tentative D call TRBD2 (6 bases). The sequence derives from a woman aged 55-70 years with HTLV-1-associated myelopathy (HAM/TSP). CDR3 nucleotide sequence: TGTGCCAGCTCAGCCCCGGGTCTGGGGGGCAAAAACATTCAGTACTTC. It specifies CASSAPGLGGKNIQYF.